This T cell receptor (beta chain) was documented in a study of cytomegalovirus exposure and HLA in healthy donors. The donors were healthy bone marrow donors. Primers for the PCR totalled 60 Vbeta and 13 Jbeta. As originally analysed: There were around 80 million unique TCR beta chains by a later count, and approximately 10 million of them were shared. The repertoire was sequenced with immunoSEQ multiplex PCR; TCRdb's copy has only in-frame clones and lacks some. That table is the source of V, J and clone size, and D and trimming were worked out from the DNA. The table records approximately 69,000 clones, around 70% of them present only once. This sequence originates from a woman younger than 45 in good health and CMV-seropositive. What was sequenced was PBMCs.

The CDR3 reads CASSIPGHLYEQYF. DNA of the CDR3: TGTGCCAGCAGCATACCGGGACATCTATACGAGCAGTACTTC. This chain uses TRBV7-8 with TRBJ2-7; TRBD1 might be the D (6 bases). Trimming left V 5 bases short and J 4 bases short, with 15 bases between. The CDR3 is 14 amino acids. Germline values: CDR1 SGHVS, CDR2 FQNEAQ.